This T cell receptor (beta chain) was sequenced for a study of T cells in localized non-small cell lung cancer. Germline values: CDR1 SQVTM, CDR2 ANQGSEA. The ends lost 4 bases at V and 6 bases at J; junction bases unmatched: 16. The CDR3 is 16 residues long. Note on this clone: Antigen unknown.

Regarding the study as a whole: Heterogeneity remains possible, as sequencing covered one tumor region only. There was higher T cell clonality in uninvolved adjacent lung than in tumor, and it was highest there. Adjacent lung had a median approximately 57 of the 100 largest tumor clones. Higher T cell density in the blood was associated with longer overall survival, whereas higher adjacent-lung clonality associated with shorter survival.

Some clones are missing from TCRdb's copy, which holds only in-frame ones; the method was immunoSEQ multiplex PCR. The table lists about 7,000 clones, 50% of them singletons. The chain has TRBV29-1 and TRBJ2-7; 9 bases align to TRBD1. This TCR was recovered from an older female donor with stage I lung adenocarcinoma. Sequences were derived from lymph node tissue, sampled before any cancer treatment. This CDR3 is CSVGRFMPGTGSEQYF. Here the CDR3 DNA reads TGCAGCGTTGGACGGTTTATGCCCGGGACAGGGAGCGAGCAGTACTTC.